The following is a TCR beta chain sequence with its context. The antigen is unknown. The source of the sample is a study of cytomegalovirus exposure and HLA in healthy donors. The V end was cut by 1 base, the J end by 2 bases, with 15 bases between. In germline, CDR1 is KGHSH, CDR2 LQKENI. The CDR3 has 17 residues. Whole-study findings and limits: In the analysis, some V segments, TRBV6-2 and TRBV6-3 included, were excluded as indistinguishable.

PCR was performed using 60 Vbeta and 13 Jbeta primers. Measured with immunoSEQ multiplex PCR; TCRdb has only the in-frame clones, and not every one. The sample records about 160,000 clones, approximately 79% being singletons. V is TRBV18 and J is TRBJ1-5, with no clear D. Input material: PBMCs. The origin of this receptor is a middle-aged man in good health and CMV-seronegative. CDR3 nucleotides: TGTGCCAGCTCACCACTGTCCCGGGTCGGAGGCAATCAGCCCCAGCATTTT. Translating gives CASSPLSRVGGNQPQHF.